These T cell receptor beta chains were read from a single sample in a study of T cells in localized non-small cell lung cancer. Repertoires were generated with immunoSEQ multiplex PCR, while TCRdb's copy carries only in-frame clones and drops some. This sample has some 33,000 clones, with 80% found just once. The sample was peripheral blood, taken before any cancer treatment. The receptor source for this set is a male donor older than 55 with stage III squamous cell lung carcinoma. Both conserved end residues are part of each CDR3. Clone size appears in some rows only: once, few, many, or a class for an expanded clone.

>TRBJ2-5|TRBV6-5|NA
CASSYSPGRGGETQYF
>TRBJ1-4|TRBV7-9|once
CASLGGAEEKLFF
>TRBJ1-1|TRBV5-1|few
CASTVGQSFTEAFF
>TRBJ2-1|TRBV5-8|NA
CATRQLAEQFF
>TRBJ2-3|TRBV18|NA
CASSPPVMGGRTDTQYF
>TRBJ1-1|TRBV4-2|medium-sized
CASSQGPGGTEAFF
>TRBJ2-3|TRBV9|few
CASSTGLPSDTQYF
>TRBJ2-5|TRBV9|NA
CASSVAGLGKETQYF
>TRBJ2-1|TRBV4-3|NA
CASSQDRLAPDNEQFF
>TRBJ1-2|TRBV11-2|NA
CASSPHTGGYTF
>TRBJ1-2|TRBV2|NA
CASRGTASYGYTF
>TRBJ2-1|TRBV9|NA
CASSVESGRTCNEQFF
>TRBJ2-1|TRBV7-2|NA
CASSLAPLDEQFF
>TRBJ2-2|TRBV6-5|once
CASSYGQRTGELFF
>TRBJ1-4|TRBV18|NA
CASSRDNGNEKLFF
>TRBJ2-7|TRBV7-2|NA
CASTLSGGYEQYF
>TRBJ1-1|TRBV6-5|NA
CASSYSLGMNTEAFF
>TRBJ2-2|TRBV6-6|few
CASSLGNTGELFF
>TRBJ1-6|TRBV5-5|once
CASSLVGNSPLHF
>TRBJ1-5|TRBV6-6|NA
CASSASNPYQPQHF
>TRBJ2-7|TRBV10-1|NA
CASSGQPSYEQYF
>TRBJ1-1|TRBV19|NA
CASSIWRAAEAFF
>TRBJ2-1|TRBV4-3|NA
CASSPYGDQSYNEQFF
>TRBJ1-1|TRBV19|once
CASSIGSGTRTEAFF
>TRBJ1-1|TRBV18|NA
CASSPLLEKGATEAFF
>TRBJ2-7|TRBV2|NA
CASRKQGSSYEQYF
>TRBJ2-7|TRBV7-2|NA
CASSQRRGIDEQYF
>TRBJ1-1|TRBV5-8|NA
CASRLAGKDGAFF
>TRBJ1-1|TRBV11-3|NA
CASSRGDRVRTEAFF
>TRBJ2-2|TRBV6-5|NA
CASSTQGARTGELFF
>TRBJ1-2|TRBV7-2|NA
CASRLAGSGYTF
>TRBJ1-2|TRBV29-1|NA
CSVATLTGTRGYTF
>TRBJ1-4|TRBV6-1|NA
CASSTIGEKLFF
>TRBJ2-3|TRBV18|NA
CASSPRQGPTDTQYF
>TRBJ1-1|TRBV5-6|NA
CASSLESRVEAFF
>TRBJ2-7|TRBV7-3|NA
CASSLQGASTYEQYF
>TRBJ1-2|TRBV5-1|NA
CASSLGRLTNYGYTF
>TRBJ2-5|TRBV28|NA
CASSFRLLAGGGETQYF
>TRBJ1-1|TRBV6-1|NA
CATNQGHTEAFF
>TRBJ1-3|TRBV18|NA
CASSPWDRGNTIYF
>TRBJ1-4|TRBV7-9|NA
CASSPPGEEKLFF
>TRBJ2-1|TRBV7-8|NA
CASSLTLAPEQFF
>TRBJ2-3|TRBV7-2|NA
CASSLSRRGRTDTQYF
>TRBJ2-1|TRBV25-1|NA
CASSESIGTGTSYNEQFF
>TRBJ1-1|TRBV7-3|NA
CASSSGGGNTEAFF
>TRBJ2-7|TRBV6-5|NA
CASSQTGDPIYEQYF
>TRBJ2-7|TRBV4-3|NA
CASSQERAGTSYEQYF
>TRBJ2-6|TRBV5-4|NA
CASSDHRGISGANVLTF
>TRBJ2-7|TRBV5-4|NA
CASNTGGQGPYEQYF
>TRBJ2-1|TRBV4-3|NA
CASSQDHLNRNEQFF
>TRBJ1-2|TRBV28|medium-sized
CASWERIRGYTF
>TRBJ1-2|TRBV7-9|NA
CASSLERGLYGYTF
>TRBJ1-2|TRBV7-2|NA
CASSLLKGQGNYGYTF
>TRBJ1-1|TRBV6-6|NA
CASSYGGENTEAFF
>TRBJ2-1|TRBV7-3|few
CASSLTSAGGPREQFF
>NA|TRBV7-2|NA
CASSRGGPYYEQYF
>TRBJ2-1|TRBV9|NA
CASSVLAGWNNEQFF
>TRBJ1-3|TRBV15|NA
CATSRDSSLYSGNTIYF
>TRBJ1-1|TRBV7-2|NA
CASSPGQGITEAFF
>TRBJ2-3|TRBV9|NA
CASSPMASGRGDTQYF